This T cell receptor beta chain is from a study of cytomegalovirus exposure and HLA in healthy donors. Study background: The Caucasian-associated ancestry cluster contained about 80% of the approximately 410 genotyped donors.

Primers for the PCR totalled 60 Vbeta and 13 Jbeta. Data came from immunoSEQ multiplex PCR; TCRdb stores just in-frame clones and leaves some out. The sample contains 210,000 or so clones, around 83% of which appear only once. Trimming stripped 6 bases from V and 8 bases from J, with 8 bases between. The CDR3 runs to 11 residues. In germline, CDR1 is MNHNS, CDR2 SASEGT. Input material: PBMCs. The origin of this receptor is a woman aged 50 to 65 in good health and CMV-seropositive. The rearrangement links TRBV6-1 to TRBJ1-5; unclear D gene. The CDR3 reads CASRRVEPQHF. CDR3 nucleotides: TGTGCCAGCAGGAGGGTGGAGCCCCAGCATTTT.